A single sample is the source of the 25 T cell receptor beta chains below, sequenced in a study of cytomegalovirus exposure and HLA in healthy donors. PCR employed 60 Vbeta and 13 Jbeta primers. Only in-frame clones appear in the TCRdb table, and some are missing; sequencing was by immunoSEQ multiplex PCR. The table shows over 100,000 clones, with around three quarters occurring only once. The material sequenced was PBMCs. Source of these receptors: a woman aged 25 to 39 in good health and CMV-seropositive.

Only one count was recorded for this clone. The CDR3 DNA follows: TGTGCCAGTAGTATTAACAGGGTCCATGAGCAGTTCTTC. Protein sequence: CASSINRVHEQFF. The genes are TRBV19 and TRBJ2-1; the D gene is possibly TRBD1 (6 bases). The CDR3 runs to 13 residues. Between the trimmed V and J ends, which lost 3 bases and 8 bases, there was a span of 11 bases. Germline values: CDR1 LNHDA, CDR2 SQIVND (reference sequence). Full variable domain (missing parts from reference TRBV19 and TRBJ2-1): DGGITQSPKYLFRKEGQNVTLSCEQNLNHDAMYWYRQDPGQGLRLIYYSQIVNDFQKGDIAEGYSVSREKKESFPLTVTSAQKNPTAFYLCASSINRVHEQFFGPGTRLTVL.

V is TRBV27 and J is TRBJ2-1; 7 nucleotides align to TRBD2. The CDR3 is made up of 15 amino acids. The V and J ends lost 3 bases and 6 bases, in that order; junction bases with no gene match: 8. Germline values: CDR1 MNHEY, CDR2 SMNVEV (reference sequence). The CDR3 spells CASSFSAGVGNEQFF. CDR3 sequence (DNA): TGTGCCAGCAGTTTTTCGGCGGGGGTGGGCAATGAGCAGTTCTTC.

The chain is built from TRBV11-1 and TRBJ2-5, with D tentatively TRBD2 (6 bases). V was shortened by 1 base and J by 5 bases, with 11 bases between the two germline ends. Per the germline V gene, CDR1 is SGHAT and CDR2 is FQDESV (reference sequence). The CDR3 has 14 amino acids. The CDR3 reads CASSLGAGRETQYF. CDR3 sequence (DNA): TGTGCCAGCAGCTTAGGTGCAGGGAGGGAGACCCAGTACTTC.

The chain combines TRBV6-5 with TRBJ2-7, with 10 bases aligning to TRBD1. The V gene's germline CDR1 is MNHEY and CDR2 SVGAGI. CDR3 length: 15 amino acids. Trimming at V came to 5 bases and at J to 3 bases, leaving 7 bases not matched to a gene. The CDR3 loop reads CASSAPGQGFYEQYF. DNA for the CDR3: TGTGCCAGCAGTGCCCCGGGACAGGGGTTCTACGAGCAGTACTTC.

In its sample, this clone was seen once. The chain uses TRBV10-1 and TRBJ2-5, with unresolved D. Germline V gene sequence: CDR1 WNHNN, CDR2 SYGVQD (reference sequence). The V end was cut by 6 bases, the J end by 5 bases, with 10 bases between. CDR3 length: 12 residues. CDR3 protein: CASSDNWETQYF. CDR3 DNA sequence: TGCGCCAGCAGCGACAATTGGGAGACCCAGTACTTC.

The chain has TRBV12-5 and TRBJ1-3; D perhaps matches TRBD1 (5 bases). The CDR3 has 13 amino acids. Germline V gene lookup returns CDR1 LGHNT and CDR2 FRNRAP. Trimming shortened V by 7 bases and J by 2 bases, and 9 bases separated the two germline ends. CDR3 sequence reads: CASVTGAGNTIYF. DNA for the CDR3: TGTGCTAGTGTCACGGGGGCTGGAAACACCATATATTTT.

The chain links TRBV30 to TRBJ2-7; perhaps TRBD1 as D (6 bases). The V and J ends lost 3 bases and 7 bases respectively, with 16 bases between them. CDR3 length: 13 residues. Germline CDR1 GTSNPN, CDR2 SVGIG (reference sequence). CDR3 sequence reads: CAWRAVLRGEQYF. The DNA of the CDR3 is TGTGCCTGGAGGGCGGTTCTAAGGGGGGAGCAGTACTTC.

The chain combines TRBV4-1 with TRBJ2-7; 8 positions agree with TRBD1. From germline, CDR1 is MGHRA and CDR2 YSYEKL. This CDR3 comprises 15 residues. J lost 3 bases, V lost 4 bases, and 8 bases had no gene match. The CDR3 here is CASSRGQGEGYEQYF. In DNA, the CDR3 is TGCGCCAGCAGCCGAGGACAGGGAGAGGGCTACGAGCAGTACTTC.

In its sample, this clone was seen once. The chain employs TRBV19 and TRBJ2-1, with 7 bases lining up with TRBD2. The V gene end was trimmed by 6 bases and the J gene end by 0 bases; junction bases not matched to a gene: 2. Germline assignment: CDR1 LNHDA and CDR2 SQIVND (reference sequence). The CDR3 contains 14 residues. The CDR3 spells CASRRGSSYNEQFF. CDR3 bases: TGTGCCAGTAGGCGGGGGAGCTCCTACAATGAGCAGTTCTTC.

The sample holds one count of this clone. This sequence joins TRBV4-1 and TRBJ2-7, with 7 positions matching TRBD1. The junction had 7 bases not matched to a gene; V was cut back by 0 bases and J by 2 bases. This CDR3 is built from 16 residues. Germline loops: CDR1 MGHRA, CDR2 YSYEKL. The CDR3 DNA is TGCGCCAGCAGCCAAGATCAGCGACAGGGCGCCTACGAGCAGTACTTC. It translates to CASSQDQRQGAYEQYF.

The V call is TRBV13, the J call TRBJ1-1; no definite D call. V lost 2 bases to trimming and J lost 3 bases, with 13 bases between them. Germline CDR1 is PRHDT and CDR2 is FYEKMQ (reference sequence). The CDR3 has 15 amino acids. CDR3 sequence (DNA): TGTGCCAGCAGCTTATCGCAGACCGGAGACACTGAAGCTTTCTTT. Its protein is CASSLSQTGDTEAFF.

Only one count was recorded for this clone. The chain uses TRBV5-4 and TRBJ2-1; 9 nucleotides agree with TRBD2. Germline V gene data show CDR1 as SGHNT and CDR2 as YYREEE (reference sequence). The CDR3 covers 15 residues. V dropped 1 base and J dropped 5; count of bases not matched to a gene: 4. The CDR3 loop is CASSLSLAGNNEQFF. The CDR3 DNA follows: TGTGCCAGCAGCTTGAGCCTAGCGGGGAACAATGAGCAGTTCTTC.

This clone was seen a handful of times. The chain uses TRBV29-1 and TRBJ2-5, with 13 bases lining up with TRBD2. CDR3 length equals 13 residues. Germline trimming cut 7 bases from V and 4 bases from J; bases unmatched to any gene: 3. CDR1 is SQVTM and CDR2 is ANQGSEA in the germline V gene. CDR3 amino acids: CSARTSGGETQYF. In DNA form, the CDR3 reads TGCAGCGCACGGACTAGCGGGGGAGAGACCCAGTACTTC.

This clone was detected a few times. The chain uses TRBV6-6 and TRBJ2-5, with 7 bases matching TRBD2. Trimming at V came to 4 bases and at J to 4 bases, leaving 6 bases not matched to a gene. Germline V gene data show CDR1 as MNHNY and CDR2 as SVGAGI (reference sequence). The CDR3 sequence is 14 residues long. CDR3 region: CASSSPRTRETQYF. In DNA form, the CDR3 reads TGTGCCAGCAGTTCCCCGAGGACTAGAGAGACCCAGTACTTC.

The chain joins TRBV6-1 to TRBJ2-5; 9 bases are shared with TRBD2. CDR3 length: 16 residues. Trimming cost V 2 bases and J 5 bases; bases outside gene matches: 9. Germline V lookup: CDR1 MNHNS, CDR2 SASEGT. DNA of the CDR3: TGTGCCAGCAGTGAAATGGCGGGGGGGCCTTTCGAGACCCAGTACTTC. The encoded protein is CASSEMAGGPFETQYF.

The CDR3 sequence is CASSQGDRISYEQYF. The CDR3 region has the DNA TGCGCCAGCAGCCAAGGGGACAGAATCTCCTACGAGCAGTACTTC. This chain connects TRBV4-1 to TRBJ2-7; 7 bases match TRBD1. After removal of 1 base from V and 0 bases from J, the junction contained 3 bases not matched to a gene. The length of the CDR3 is 15 residues. CDR1 is MGHRA and CDR2 is YSYEKL in the germline V gene.

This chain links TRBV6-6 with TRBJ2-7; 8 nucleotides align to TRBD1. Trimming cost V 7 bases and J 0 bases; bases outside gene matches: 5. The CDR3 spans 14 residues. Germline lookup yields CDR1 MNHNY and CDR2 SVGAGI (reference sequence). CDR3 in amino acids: CASKTGANSYEQYF. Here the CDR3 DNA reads TGTGCCAGCAAGACAGGGGCGAACTCCTACGAGCAGTACTTC.

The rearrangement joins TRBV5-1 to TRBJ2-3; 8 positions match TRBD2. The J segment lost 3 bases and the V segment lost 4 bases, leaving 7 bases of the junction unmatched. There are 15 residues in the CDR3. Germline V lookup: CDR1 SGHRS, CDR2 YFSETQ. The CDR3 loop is CASSPAGGRTDTQYF. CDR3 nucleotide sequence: TGCGCCAGCAGCCCGGCGGGGGGTCGTACAGATACGCAGTATTTT.

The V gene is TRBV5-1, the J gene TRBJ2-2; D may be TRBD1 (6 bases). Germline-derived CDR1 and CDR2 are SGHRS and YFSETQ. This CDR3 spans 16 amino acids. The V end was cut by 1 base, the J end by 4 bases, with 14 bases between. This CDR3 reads CASSLNRARGTGELFF. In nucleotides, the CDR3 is TGCGCCAGCAGCTTGAACAGGGCCCGCGGCACCGGGGAGCTGTTTTTT. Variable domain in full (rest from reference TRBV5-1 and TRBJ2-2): KAGVTQTPRYLIKTRGQQVTLSCSPISGHRSVSWYQQTPGQGLQFLFEYFSETQRNKGNFPGRFSGRQFSNSRSEMNVSTLELGDSALYLCASSLNRARGTGELFFGEGSRLTVL.

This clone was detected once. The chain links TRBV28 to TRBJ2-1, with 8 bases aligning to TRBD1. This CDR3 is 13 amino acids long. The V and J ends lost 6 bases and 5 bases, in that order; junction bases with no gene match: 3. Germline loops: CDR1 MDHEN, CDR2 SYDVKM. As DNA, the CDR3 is TGTGCCAGCAGACAGGGGGTAAACAATGAGCAGTTCTTC. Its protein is CASRQGVNNEQFF.

CDR3 sequence (DNA): TGCGCCAGCAGCTTTTACATCGGGTACGAGCAGTACTTC. Its translation is CASSFYIGYEQYF. The chain has TRBV5-1 and TRBJ2-7; D remains unclear. There are 13 residues in the CDR3. V was trimmed by 2 bases and J by 4 bases, leaving 10 bases between them. Germline V CDR1 and CDR2: SGHRS, YFSETQ.

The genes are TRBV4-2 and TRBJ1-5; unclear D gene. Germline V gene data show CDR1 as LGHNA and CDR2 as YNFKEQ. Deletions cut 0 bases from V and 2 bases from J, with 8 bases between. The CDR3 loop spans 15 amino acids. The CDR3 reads CASSQDWQGNQPQHF. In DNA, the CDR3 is TGTGCCAGCAGCCAAGATTGGCAGGGCAATCAGCCCCAGCATTTT.

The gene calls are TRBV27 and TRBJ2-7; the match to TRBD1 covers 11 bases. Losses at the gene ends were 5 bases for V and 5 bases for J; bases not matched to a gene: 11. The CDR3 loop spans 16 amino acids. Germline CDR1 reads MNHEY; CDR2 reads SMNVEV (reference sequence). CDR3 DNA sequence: TGTGCCAGCAGTGCGCCTCGGACAGGGGGCCCCCACGAGCAGTACTTC. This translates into CASSAPRTGGPHEQYF.

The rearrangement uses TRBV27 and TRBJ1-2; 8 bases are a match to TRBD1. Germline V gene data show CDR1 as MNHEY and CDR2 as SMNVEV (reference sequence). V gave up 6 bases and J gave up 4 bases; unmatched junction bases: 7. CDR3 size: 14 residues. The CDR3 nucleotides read TGTGCCAGCAGGCTTCAGGGGGCTACCTATGGCTACACCTTC. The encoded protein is CASRLQGATYGYTF.

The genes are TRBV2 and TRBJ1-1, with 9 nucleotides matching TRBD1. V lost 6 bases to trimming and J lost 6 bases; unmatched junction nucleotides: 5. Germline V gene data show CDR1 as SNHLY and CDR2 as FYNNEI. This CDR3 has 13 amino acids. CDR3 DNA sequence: TGTGCCAGCAGAGACAGGGGGGGAGCTGAAGCTTTCTTT. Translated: CASRDRGGAEAFF.